The 29 T cell receptor beta chains reported below all come from one sample, sequenced in a study of a mutant IDH1 vaccine in newly diagnosed glioma. These TCRs' antigens remain unknown. The sample's time point: week 23, last vaccination. It was 300 ug of mutant IDH1 20-mer peptide that made up each vaccine dose, given with topical imiquimod. Clones were sequenced by immunoSEQ multiplex PCR, and TCRdb holds only the in-frame ones, with some missing. Here the sample spans about 54,000 clones, under 90% being singletons. The material was PBMCs, obtained from a glioma patient whose treatment included an IDH1 peptide vaccine. These receptors all come from a man between 35 and 55 years old with glioma.

The chain is built from TRBV6-5 and TRBJ1-6; maybe TRBD1 (5 bases). Trimming pared 4 bases from V and 7 bases from J, leaving 17 bases between. This CDR3 has 16 residues. Germline V CDR1 and CDR2: MNHEY, SVGAGI. The CDR3 protein is CASSLYPGPGNSPLHF. In DNA form, the CDR3 reads TGTGCCAGCAGTTTATATCCGGGACCGGGGAATTCACCCCTCCACTTT.

The sample holds a few counts of this clone. This rearrangement joins TRBV5-1 to TRBJ1-2, with D possibly TRBD1 on 6 matching bases. Trimming stripped 3 bases from V and 3 bases from J, with 12 bases between. This CDR3 is built from 14 residues. Per germline, CDR1 SGHRS and CDR2 YFSETQ. The CDR3 DNA reads TGCGCCAGCAGCTGGACAGACTACGACTATGGCTACACCTTC. Residues: CASSWTDYDYGYTF.

This CDR3 is CASSFLPGDYNEQFF. The CDR3 coding sequence is TGCGCCAGCAGCTTTTTACCGGGGGACTACAATGAGCAGTTCTTC. The chain combines TRBV5-1 with TRBJ2-1, with D possibly being TRBD2 (6 bases). The CDR3 has 15 residues. Trimming took 2 bases from V and 3 from J, leaving 12 bases between them. Germline V lookup: CDR1 SGHRS, CDR2 YFSETQ.

Only one count was recorded for this clone. The chain carries TRBV7-9 and TRBJ2-5; TRBD2 matches 7 bases. CDR3 length: 15 residues. CDR1 is SEHNR, CDR2 FQNEAQ, per germline (reference sequence). Trimming at V came to 2 bases and at J to 1 base, leaving 4 bases not matched to a gene. The CDR3 sequence is CASSLTGGTQETQYF. CDR3 coding DNA: TGTGCCAGCAGCTTAACGGGGGGTACCCAAGAGACCCAGTACTTC.

The chain links TRBV5-1 to TRBJ1-5, with TRBD1 identical over 8 bases. The trim removed 4 bases at V and 7 bases at J, leaving 7 bases unmatched. Germline assignment: CDR1 SGHRS and CDR2 YFSETQ. The CDR3 length is 14 residues. CDR3 region: CASSTGQGGQPQHF. The CDR3 DNA reads as TGCGCCAGCAGCACCGGACAGGGAGGGCAGCCCCAGCATTTT.

The chain recombines TRBV6-6 with TRBJ2-2; D gene unclear. In germline, CDR1 is MNHNY, CDR2 SVGAGI (reference sequence). The CDR3 has 16 amino acids. The V and J ends lost 2 bases and 1 base respectively, with 11 bases between them. CDR3 region: CASSYQPHKNTGELFF. The CDR3 DNA is TGTGCCAGCAGTTACCAACCGCACAAGAACACCGGGGAGCTGTTTTTT.

The chain couples TRBV6-5 to TRBJ2-4; D is unresolved. Germline loops: CDR1 MNHEY, CDR2 SVGAGI. V was clipped by 3 bases and J by 9 bases, with 9 bases between them. CDR3 size: 12 residues. CDR3 nucleotide sequence: TGTGCCAGCAGTTATGGGTCGGGCATTCAGTACTTC. Translation: CASSYGSGIQYF.

The V call is TRBV2, the J call TRBJ2-7; D is unclear. Trimming pared 8 bases from V and 6 bases from J, leaving 26 bases between. Germline CDR1 is SNHLY and CDR2 is FYNNEI. The CDR3 runs 16 residues. The CDR3 DNA is TGTGCCAGCTTTATTTATCGAGCCTTGTGGGCAGGCGAGCAGTACTTC. This sequence encodes CASFIYRALWAGEQYF.

V usage is TRBV5-6 and J usage is TRBJ2-5, with D maybe TRBD2 (6 bases). Germline V gene lookup returns CDR1 SGHDT and CDR2 YYEEEE. The CDR3 has 11 residues. The V end was cut by 4 bases, the J end by 8 bases, with 9 bases between. CDR3 amino acids: CASSGGFTQYF. The CDR3 DNA follows: TGTGCCAGCAGCGGGGGGTTTACCCAGTACTTC. Combining the CDR3 with reference TRBV5-6 and TRBJ2-5 gives the whole variable domain DAGVTQSPTHLIKTRGQQVTLRCSPKSGHDTVSWYQQALGQGPQFIFQYYEEEERQRGNFPDRFSGHQFPNYSSELNVNALLLGDSALYLCASSGGFTQYFGPGTRLLVL.

The CDR3 sequence is CASSSQGVRVEQYF. The CDR3 region has the DNA TGTGCCAGCAGTTCACAGGGGGTCCGGGTCGAGCAGTACTTC. This chain uses TRBV2 with TRBJ2-7, with TRBD1 identical over 8 bases. This CDR3 spans 14 amino acids. Germline-derived CDR1 and CDR2 are SNHLY and FYNNEI. Germline trimming cut 5 bases from V and 6 bases from J; bases unmatched to any gene: 9.

This clone has a handful of counts. The chain recombines TRBV29-1 with TRBJ1-5; TRBD1 is a possible D gene (5 bases). CDR3 length equals 12 residues. Germline CDR1 and CDR2: SQVTM and ANQGSEA. V lost 6 bases and J 1 base, leaving 7 bases between the germline ends. Here the CDR3 DNA reads TGCAGCGTGGGGGGGAGCAATCAGCCCCAGCATTTT. Its protein is CSVGGSNQPQHF.

The genes are TRBV7-9 and TRBJ2-5; 8 bases fit TRBD2. The CDR3 covers 15 residues. Germline trimming cut 3 bases from V and 5 bases from J; bases unmatched to any gene: 8. Germline V gene sequence: CDR1 SEHNR, CDR2 FQNEAQ (reference sequence). The CDR3 DNA follows: TGTGCCAGCAGCTTGACGGGGGGGCCTTGGGAGACCCAGTACTTC. As protein: CASSLTGGPWETQYF.

The rearrangement joins TRBV5-5 to TRBJ2-7, with D possibly being TRBD2 (5 bases). The germline gives CDR1 SGHKS, CDR2 YYEKEE (reference sequence). V lost 0 bases and J lost 3, with 10 bases in between. This CDR3 spans 14 amino acids. The CDR3 sequence: CASSLGELIYEQYF. CDR3 DNA: TGTGCCAGCAGCTTGGGGGAGTTAATCTACGAGCAGTACTTC.

CDR3: CASSYDGIYGYTF. Written as DNA, the CDR3 is TGTGCCAGCAGTTACGACGGCATCTATGGCTACACCTTC. V and J are TRBV6-5 and TRBJ1-2; unclear D gene. V was trimmed by 2 bases and J by 4 bases, leaving 8 bases between them. This CDR3 comprises 13 residues. Germline loops: CDR1 MNHEY, CDR2 SVGAGI.

This clone was found a few times. V is TRBV6-6 and J is TRBJ1-1; D may be TRBD1 (6 bases). Looked up from germline, CDR1 is MNHNY and CDR2 is SVGAGI (reference sequence). V dropped 5 bases and J dropped 4 bases, with 8 bases sitting between them. This CDR3 spans 12 amino acids. The CDR3 DNA follows: TGTGCCAGCAGTCTACAGGGCACTGAAGCTTTCTTT. It yields the protein CASSLQGTEAFF.

This chain links TRBV18 with TRBJ1-1; no firm D call. This CDR3 has 16 amino acids. Trimming stripped 4 bases from V and 0 bases from J, with 15 bases between. Germline V gene lookup returns CDR1 KGHSH and CDR2 LQKENI. CDR3 sequence (DNA): TGTGCCAGCTCACTACTCGACCGGCTCATGAACACTGAAGCTTTCTTT. Translation gives CASSLLDRLMNTEAFF.

The chain recombines TRBV29-1 with TRBJ2-7; 10 bases fit TRBD1. With V trimmed by 2 bases and J by 3 bases, 7 bases remained unmatched. CDR1 and CDR2 from the germline V gene are SQVTM and ANQGSEA. The CDR3 runs 15 residues. The CDR3 region has the DNA TGCAGCGTTGAACTCGTGGGGACAGGGGACTACGAGCAGTACTTC. Protein product: CSVELVGTGDYEQYF.

This clone turned up a few times. This chain connects TRBV5-1 to TRBJ2-5; TRBD2 aligns across 13 bases. Looked up from germline, CDR1 is SGHRS and CDR2 is YFSETQ. The ends lost 5 bases at V and 1 base at J; junction bases unmatched: 2. The CDR3 loop spans 15 amino acids. DNA of the CDR3: TGCGCCAGCAGGACTAGCGGGGGGCCCCAAGAGACCCAGTACTTC. Protein: CASRTSGGPQETQYF.

This clone was observed a handful of times. The chain couples TRBV30 to TRBJ1-1; unclear D gene. Between the trimmed V and J ends, which lost 3 bases and 1 base, there was a span of 9 bases. CDR1 and CDR2 (germline): GTSNPN, SVGIG (reference sequence). The CDR3 contains 13 residues. In DNA form, the CDR3 reads TGTGCCTGGAGGAGCAGACCGAACACTGAAGCTTTCTTT. Amino acid sequence: CAWRSRPNTEAFF. Full variable domain (outside the CDR3, taken from reference TRBV30 and TRBJ1-1): SQTIHQWPATLVQPVGSPLSLECTVEGTSNPNLYWYRQAAGRGLQLLFYSVGIGQISSEVPQNLSASRPQDRQFILSSKKLLLSDSGFYLCAWRSRPNTEAFFGQGTRLTVV.

V and J are TRBV2 and TRBJ2-7; no definite D call. Trimming removed 6 bases from V and 4 bases from J, with 13 bases in between. This CDR3 comprises 13 residues. Germline V lookup: CDR1 SNHLY, CDR2 FYNNEI. The CDR3 loop reads CASSQYDNYEQYF. In nucleotides, the CDR3 is TGTGCCAGCAGCCAATATGACAATTACGAGCAGTACTTC. Together with reference TRBV2 and TRBJ2-7, the CDR3 gives the full variable domain: EPEVTQTPSHQVTQMGQEVILRCVPISNHLYFYWYRQILGQKVEFLVSFYNNEISEKSEIFDDQFSVERPDGSNFTLKIRSTKLEDSAMYFCASSQYDNYEQYFGPGTRLTVT.

In this sample, this clone turned up a few times. The chain joins TRBV4-1 to TRBJ1-5; 7 positions agree with TRBD1. V was pared by 5 bases and J by 0 bases, with 10 bases of the junction left unmatched. Per the germline V gene, CDR1 is MGHRA and CDR2 is YSYEKL. The CDR3 contains 17 residues. The CDR3 here is CASSDGTVSYSNQPQHF. For the CDR3, the DNA is TGCGCCAGCAGCGATGGGACAGTTTCCTATAGCAATCAGCCCCAGCATTTT.

This chain joins TRBV10-3 and TRBJ2-3, with 7 bases that match TRBD1. The CDR3 spans 14 residues. V lost 10 bases to trimming and J lost 3 bases; unmatched junction nucleotides: 10. Germline V gene data show CDR1 as ENHRY and CDR2 as SYGVKD. Here the CDR3 DNA reads TGTGCCACCAGCACCGGACAGGCAACAGATACGCAGTATTTT. Its protein is CATSTGQATDTQYF.

This clone was detected once. The V and J genes are TRBV6-1 and TRBJ1-3, with D possibly matching TRBD1 (5 bases). Trimming left V 5 bases short and J 0 bases short, with 11 bases between. Per germline, CDR1 MNHNS and CDR2 SASEGT. The length of the CDR3 is 15 residues. The CDR3 protein is CASSRDPSSGNTIYF. In DNA, the CDR3 is TGTGCCAGCAGTCGGGACCCCAGCTCTGGAAACACCATATATTTT.

This clone showed up just a few times. V gene TRBV5-4 combines with J gene TRBJ2-7; 9 bases are a match to TRBD1. The CDR3 consists of 13 residues. The trim removed 3 bases at V and 6 bases at J, leaving 4 bases unmatched. Per germline, CDR1 SGHNT and CDR2 YYREEE (reference sequence). As DNA, the CDR3 is TGTGCCAGCAGCTGGGACAGGGCCGGCGAGCAGTACTTC. Translated: CASSWDRAGEQYF. The complete variable domain, with remaining parts taken from reference TRBV5-4 and TRBJ2-7, reads ETGVTQSPTHLIKTRGQQVTLRCSSQSGHNTVSWYQQALGQGPQFIFQYYREEENGRGNFPPRFSGLQFPNYSSELNVNALELDDSALYLCASSWDRAGEQYFGPGTRLTVT.

This sequence joins TRBV5-3 and TRBJ1-6; a possible D gene is TRBD1 (5 bases). TRBV5-3 is labeled an ORF, and its function is uncertain. The CDR3 loop spans 14 amino acids. The ends were cut back, 3 bases at V and 9 bases at J, with 13 bases in the middle. The CDR3 region has the DNA TGTGCCAGAAGCTCTATCAGGGTACTTTCACCCCTCCACTTT. Protein: CARSSIRVLSPLHF.

The V and J genes are TRBV10-3 and TRBJ2-2; the match to TRBD2 covers 7 bases. This CDR3 spans 14 amino acids. CDR1 is ENHRY and CDR2 is SYGVKD in the germline V gene. V lost 2 bases and J lost 6; bases outside the gene matches: 3. The CDR3 nucleotides read TGTGCCATCAGTGAGCCTAGCGGTCCCGGGGAGCTGTTTTTT. Protein sequence: CAISEPSGPGELFF.

The chain is built from TRBV19 and TRBJ1-1; no reliable D call. The germline V gene encodes CDR1 LNHDA and CDR2 SQIVND (reference sequence). CDR3 length: 13 residues. V dropped 3 bases and J dropped 0 bases, with 5 bases sitting between them. For the CDR3, the DNA is TGTGCCAGTAGTATCCGCATGAACACTGAAGCTTTCTTT. It is translated as CASSIRMNTEAFF.

V gene TRBV5-4 combines with J gene TRBJ1-3; no definite D call. The CDR3 sequence is 15 residues long. Trimming pared 0 bases from V and 1 base from J, leaving 8 bases between. The germline V gene has CDR1 SGHNT and CDR2 YYREEE (reference sequence). In DNA form, the CDR3 reads TGTGCCAGCAGCTTGGGGTGGGGATCTGGAAACACCATATATTTT. This translates into CASSLGWGSGNTIYF.

The chain uses TRBV7-9 and TRBJ1-3; a possible D gene is TRBD1 (5 bases). V was pared by 6 bases and J by 7 bases, with 25 bases between. This CDR3 comprises 17 residues. Germline V gene data show CDR1 as SEHNR and CDR2 as FQNEAQ (reference sequence). CDR3 sequence (DNA): TGTGCCAGCAGGTCCGGCTTGAGGGCAGGGATTTACAACACCATATATTTT. Translating gives CASRSGLRAGIYNTIYF.